These 31 T cell receptor beta chains came from one sample sequenced in a study of regulatory T cells in long-lasting Graves disease. As to time point: newly diagnosed GD, antithyroid drugs for less than 3 months. PBMCs provided the RNA from which the TCR library was made. Arm-PCR of CDR3 regions and iRepertoire HTBI primers were used to build TCR beta libraries. A single record per CDR3 protein comes from TCRdb applying MiXCR to the multiplex PCR reads. The data show 400,000 to 500,000 distinct CDR3 sequences, around 14% seen once. This sample was shared with a second study, whose subject was T cells in Graves' hyperthyroidism and ophthalmopathy.

Sequencing used peripheral blood mononuclear cells (PBMCs), obtained at new diagnosis, from a patient treated with antithyroid drugs. Receptors were obtained from a woman in her twenties or thirties with Graves disease.

This clonotype was recorded many times. The chain employs TRBV27 and TRBJ2-5, with TRBD2 matching over 7 bases. Germline CDR1 reads MNHEY; CDR2 reads SMNVEV (reference sequence). The V and J ends lost 3 bases and 7 bases, in that order; junction bases with no gene match: 11. This CDR3 spans 15 amino acids. The CDR3 here is CASSFRGEGLLTQYF. The CDR3, as DNA: TGTGCCAGCAGTTTCCGCGGGGAGGGTCTTTTGACCCAGTACTTC.

This clonotype appeared many times. V and J are TRBV9 and TRBJ2-1, with D possibly being TRBD2 (5 bases). The CDR3 is 15 amino acids. Germline-derived CDR1 and CDR2 are SGDLS and YYNGEE. V was clipped by 0 bases and J by 2 bases, with 9 bases between them. The CDR3 bases are TGTGCCAGCAGCGTAGCGGGGTCAACCTACAATGAGCAGTTCTTC. Amino acids: CASSVAGSTYNEQFF.

This clonotype was seen at least ten times. This rearrangement joins TRBV7-2 to TRBJ2-1; 9 positions match TRBD1. Germline CDR1 is SGHTA and CDR2 is FQGNSA. V trimming: 5 bases; J trimming: 9 bases; junction bases outside the gene matches: 11. This CDR3 contains 15 residues. For the CDR3, the DNA is TGTGCCAGCAGCCCAGGGACAGGGCGGGTAGGTGAGCAGTTCTTC. Translated, it gives CASSPGTGRVGEQFF.

This clonotype occurred many times. V and J are TRBV12-3 or TRBV12-4 and TRBJ2-7; D gene uncertain. V lost 1 base and J 6 bases, leaving 13 bases between the germline ends. The CDR3 is 14 residues long. The CDR3 sequence: CASSLGPVVGEQYF. Here the CDR3 DNA reads TGTGCCAGCAGTTTAGGCCCCGTGGTGGGCGAGCAGTACTTC.

In its sample, this clonotype was seen many times. The CDR3: CASSQYLAGATNEKLFF. The CDR3 nucleotides are TGTGCCAGCAGCCAATACCTCGCAGGGGCAACTAATGAAAAACTGTTTTTT. This chain joins TRBV3-1 and TRBJ1-4; a weak D match, TRBD1 (6 bases). Germline CDR1 reads LGHDT; CDR2 reads YNNKEL (reference sequence). V lost 2 bases and J lost 0, with 13 bases in between. This CDR3 comprises 17 residues. The complete variable domain, with remaining parts taken from reference TRBV3-1 and TRBJ1-4, reads DTAVSQTPKYLVTQMGNDKSIKCEQNLGHDTMYWYKQDSKKFLKIMFSYNNKELIINETVPNRFSPKSPDKAHLNLHINSLELGDSAVYFCASSQYLAGATNEKLFFGSGTQLSVL.

The chain uses TRBV29-1 and TRBJ2-1; D possibly uses TRBD1 or TRBD2 (5 bases each). The J call is doubtful: the DNA matches TRBJ2-5 better. The V gene's germline CDR1 is SQVTM and CDR2 ANQGSEA. The length of the CDR3 is 16 residues. CDR3 sequence reads: CSVARWIARDGETQYF. Here the CDR3 DNA reads TGCAGCGTTGCCCGGTGGATAGCCCGGGACGGAGAGACCCAGTACTTC.

In this sample, this clonotype turned up many times. This rearrangement joins TRBV4-1 to TRBJ2-7; D assignment may be TRBD1 or TRBD2 (6 bases each). Per the germline V gene, CDR1 is MGHRA and CDR2 is YSYEKL. Trimming removed 8 bases from V and 2 bases from J, with 19 bases in between. The CDR3 runs 15 residues. The CDR3 reads CASATEGRGTYEQYF. The CDR3 nucleotides are TGCGCCAGCGCCACGGAGGGAAGGGGGACCTACGAGCAGTACTTC.

This clonotype has a count of ten or more. The chain links TRBV18 to TRBJ2-5, with D tentatively TRBD2 (6 bases). Germline CDR1 KGHSH, CDR2 LQKENI. Trimming left V 3 bases short and J 1 base short, with 12 bases between. The CDR3 consists of 15 residues. The CDR3: CASSPIRGAQETQYF. Here the CDR3 DNA reads TGTGCCAGCTCACCTATTCGCGGGGCCCAAGAGACCCAGTACTTC.

This clonotype was seen at least ten times. This sequence joins TRBV18 and TRBJ2-7, with D tentatively TRBD1 (6 bases). CDR3 length: 16 amino acids. In germline, CDR1 is KGHSH, CDR2 LQKENI. Trimming removed 3 bases from V and 0 bases from J, with 15 bases in between. The CDR3, as DNA: TGTGCCAGCTCACCGACCGGGACATCTCCCTCCTACGAGCAGTACTTC. Encoded protein: CASSPTGTSPSYEQYF.

Many counts were recorded for this clonotype. The gene calls are TRBV20-1 and TRBJ2-1; 8 bases agree with TRBD2. The CDR3 is made up of 13 amino acids. Germline V gene sequence: CDR1 DFQATT, CDR2 SNEGSKA (reference sequence). Germline trimming cut 3 bases from V and 9 bases from J; bases unmatched to any gene: 7. CDR3 sequence: CSASAGGRGEQFF. The CDR3 DNA reads TGCAGTGCTAGTGCGGGGGGCAGGGGTGAGCAGTTCTTC.

This chain links TRBV11-2 with TRBJ2-3, with D perhaps being TRBD1 or TRBD2 (6 bases each). The J call is in doubt because the DNA end fits TRBJ2-5 better. The length of the CDR3 is 15 residues. The germline CDR1 and CDR2 sequences are SGHAT and FQNNGV. CDR3 loop: CASSLVGGGPETQYF. CDR3 DNA sequence: TGTGCCAGCAGCTTAGTAGGAGGGGGGCCAGAGACCCAGTACTTC.

The V and J genes are TRBV5-5 and TRBJ2-7, with D possibly called TRBD1 or TRBD2 (5 bases each). Germline-derived CDR1 and CDR2 are SGHKS and YYEKEE (reference sequence). V was cut by 4 bases and J by 0 bases, with 17 bases left in between. This CDR3 has 16 amino acids. The CDR3 DNA is TGTGCCAGCAGCCGGATAAGGGACCCTAGCTCCTACGAGCAGTACTTC. Protein product: CASSRIRDPSSYEQYF.

Turning to this clonotype: A much larger clone lies one base from this, so it may be a read error. This chain connects TRBV30 to TRBJ2-1; 10 bases match TRBD2. V shed 0 bases, J shed 15 bases, and the junction held 11 bases outside the gene matches. CDR3 length equals 14 residues. Germline CDR1 reads GTSNPN; CDR2 reads SVGIG (reference sequence). The CDR3 here is CAWSVRPSGGIVFF. CDR3 coding DNA: TGTGCCTGGAGTGTACGTCCTAGCGGGGGTATAGTGTTCTTC.

This clonotype has ten or more counts. V and J are TRBV5-1 and TRBJ2-7; 8 nucleotides align to TRBD2. V lost 1 base to trimming and J lost 1 base; unmatched junction nucleotides: 4. CDR3 length equals 15 residues. CDR1 SGHRS and CDR2 YFSETQ come from the germline V gene. The CDR3 protein is CASSLTGGESYEQYF. CDR3 coding DNA: TGCGCCAGCAGCTTGACGGGAGGGGAGTCCTACGAGCAGTACTTC.

Ten or more counts support this clonotype. The V gene is TRBV27, the J gene TRBJ2-7; 10 nucleotides agree with TRBD2. Germline V CDR1 and CDR2: MNHEY, SMNVEV (reference sequence). The CDR3 totals 15 residues. With V trimmed by 7 bases and J by 3 bases, 9 bases remained unmatched. In DNA form, the CDR3 reads TGTGCCAGCACCTTCCTAGCGGGAGATCTCTACGAGCAGTACTTC. Translating it yields CASTFLAGDLYEQYF.

This clonotype was seen a handful of times. The chain combines TRBV5-1 with TRBJ1-5; a possible D gene is TRBD1 (5 bases). Germline assignment: CDR1 SGHRS and CDR2 YFSETQ. V was trimmed by 4 bases and J by 1 base, leaving 12 bases between them. This CDR3 has 15 residues. Here the CDR3 reads CASSRSGGSNQPQHF. CDR3 in DNA: TGCGCCAGCAGCCGCTCGGGGGGAAGCAATCAGCCCCAGCATTTT. The entire variable domain, with the rest obtained from reference TRBV5-1 and TRBJ1-5, is as follows: KAGVTQTPRYLIKTRGQQVTLSCSPISGHRSVSWYQQTPGQGLQFLFEYFSETQRNKGNFPGRFSGRQFSNSRSEMNVSTLELGDSALYLCASSRSGGSNQPQHFGDGTRLSIL.

This clonotype has ten or more counts. The V and J genes are TRBV20-1 and TRBJ2-7, with a tentative D call TRBD2 (6 bases). With 6 bases removed from V and 3 bases from J, the gap between germline ends came to 12 bases. CDR1 and CDR2 (germline): DFQATT, SNEGSKA (reference sequence). The CDR3 runs to 12 residues. This CDR3 reads CSATGLDYEQYF. The CDR3 nucleotides are TGCAGTGCCACGGGACTTGACTACGAGCAGTACTTC.

The V gene is TRBV4-1, the J gene TRBJ2-1; D might be TRBD2 (6 bases). The germline V gene encodes CDR1 MGHRA and CDR2 YSYEKL. Trimming pared 4 bases from V and 7 bases from J, leaving 14 bases between. The CDR3 sequence is 14 residues long. This CDR3 reads CASSPAGRGNEQFF. The CDR3, as DNA: TGCGCCAGCAGCCCCGCGGGGCGTGGGAATGAGCAGTTCTTC.

In its sample, this clonotype was seen many times. A read error may account for a junction end that differs from germline. The chain is built from TRBV30 and TRBJ1-1; D unclear. In germline, CDR1 is GTSNPN, CDR2 SVGIG (reference sequence). The CDR3 extends over 10 amino acids. For the CDR3, the DNA is TGTGCCCGGAGGGAGGTTGAAGCTTTCTTT. Amino acids: CARREVEAFF.

This clonotype was counted a few times. The chain links TRBV7-8 to TRBJ1-5; no reliable D call. Germline V gene sequence: CDR1 SGHVS, CDR2 FQNEAQ. Trimming cost V 3 bases and J 6 bases, with 12 bases left between them. This CDR3 comprises 14 residues. As DNA, the CDR3 is TGTGCCAGCAGCTTCGGTCATGGGCTTCAGCCCCAGCATTTT. This sequence encodes CASSFGHGLQPQHF.

This clonotype was counted between two and nine times. The chain recombines TRBV7-9 with TRBJ1-2, with 8 bases that match TRBD1. The CDR3 has 16 residues. J lost 0 bases, V lost 3 bases, and 6 bases had no gene match. CDR1 is SEHNR, CDR2 FQNEAQ, per germline (reference sequence). CDR3 DNA sequence: TGTGCCAGCAGCTTGTTTGCGGGACAGGCTAACTATGGCTACACCTTC. It encodes CASSLFAGQANYGYTF.

In this sample, this clonotype turned up many times. J is TRBJ2-3 and V is TRBV6-2 or TRBV6-3; TRBD2 might be the D (6 bases). The germline V gene has CDR1 MNHEY and CDR2 SVGEGT. The germline V and J ends were trimmed by 5 bases and 0 bases, with 18 bases remaining between them. This CDR3 is built from 17 residues. CDR3 residues: CASSRRLLARSTDTQYF. DNA for the CDR3: TGTGCCAGCAGTAGGCGACTTCTAGCGCGCAGCACAGATACGCAGTATTTT.

This clonotype was detected ten times or more. This rearrangement joins TRBV24-1 to TRBJ2-3, with TRBD1 matching 9 bases. CDR3 length: 16 residues. Looked up from germline, CDR1 is KGHDR and CDR2 is SFDVKD. V lost 3 bases to trimming and J lost 4 bases; unmatched junction nucleotides: 7. The CDR3 DNA reads as TGTGCCACCAGTGATACGGGACAGGGTGTCGCAGATACGCAGTATTTT. It is translated as CATSDTGQGVADTQYF.

This clonotype has at least ten counts. This chain connects TRBV3-1 to TRBJ1-4; 7 bases are shared with TRBD1. Germline CDR1 LGHDT, CDR2 YNNKEL (reference sequence). The ends lost 2 bases at V and 0 bases at J; junction bases unmatched: 6. The CDR3 contains 17 residues. The CDR3 DNA reads as TGTGCCAGCAGCCAAACCCTTGGACAGGCAACTAATGAAAAACTGTTTTTT. Protein: CASSQTLGQATNEKLFF.

This clonotype has a handful of counts. The J gene is TRBJ2-1, the V gene TRBV20-1; 7 bases are a match to TRBD2. Germline-derived CDR1 and CDR2 are DFQATT and SNEGSKA (reference sequence). This CDR3 comprises 14 residues. Losses at the gene ends were 5 bases for V and 4 bases for J; bases not matched to a gene: 8. The CDR3 DNA reads as TGCAGTGCTCCCGGGACTATAGCGTACAATGAGCAGTTCTTC. This encodes CSAPGTIAYNEQFF.

This clonotype was observed many times. The chain has TRBV11-2 and TRBJ1-2; no firm D call. Germline V lookup: CDR1 SGHAT, CDR2 FQNNGV. The V end lost 8 bases, the J end lost 8 bases, and 21 bases lay between the germline ends. This CDR3 contains 14 residues. This CDR3 reads CASGSTVTFGGYTF. The CDR3 DNA reads TGTGCCAGCGGCTCAACAGTGACCTTCGGAGGCTACACCTTC.

The sample holds many counts of this clonotype. V and J are TRBV30 and TRBJ2-1; D unresolved. This CDR3 is built from 14 residues. Trimming removed 4 bases from V and 0 bases from J, with 10 bases in between. Per the germline V gene, CDR1 is GTSNPN and CDR2 is SVGIG (reference sequence). CDR3 coding DNA: TGTGCCTGGAACCTTGCAAGCTCCTACAATGAGCAGTTCTTC. It yields the protein CAWNLASSYNEQFF. Combining the CDR3 with reference TRBV30 and TRBJ2-1 gives the whole variable domain SQTIHQWPATLVQPVGSPLSLECTVEGTSNPNLYWYRQAAGRGLQLLFYSVGIGQISSEVPQNLSASRPQDRQFILSSKKLLLSDSGFYLCAWNLASSYNEQFFGPGTRLTVL.

There are many counts of this clonotype. This rearrangement joins TRBV7-9 to TRBJ1-5, with D tentatively TRBD1 (6 bases). The CDR3 is made up of 16 amino acids. The germline CDR1 and CDR2 sequences are SEHNR and FQNEAQ (reference sequence). Trimming cost V 1 base and J 2 bases, with 12 bases left between them. CDR3 protein: CASSLGGAGGNQPQHF. Written as DNA, the CDR3 is TGTGCCAGCAGCTTAGGGGGGGCTGGTGGCAATCAGCCCCAGCATTTT. Full variable domain (rest looked up from reference TRBV7-9 and TRBJ1-5): DTGVSQNPRHKITKRGQNVTFRCDPISEHNRLYWYRQTLGQGPEFLTYFQNEAQLEKSRLLSDRFSAERPKGSFSTLEIQRTEQGDSAMYLCASSLGGAGGNQPQHFGDGTRLSIL.

The CDR3 bases are TGCAGTCGGCGGACTAGCCGAGAGACCCAGTACTTC. Amino acids: CSRRTSRETQYF. The V and J genes are TRBV20-1 and TRBJ2-5, with TRBD2 matching over 8 bases. Germline CDR1 is DFQATT and CDR2 is SNEGSKA (reference sequence). V lost 8 bases to trimming and J lost 4 bases; unmatched junction nucleotides: 6. This CDR3 region has 12 residues.

This clonotype was recorded at least ten times. This chain uses TRBV16 with TRBJ1-1; D uncertain. Germline lookup yields CDR1 KGHSY and CDR2 FQNENV. The V end lost 1 base, the J end lost 1 base, and 7 bases lay between the germline ends. The CDR3 covers 14 residues. This chain's CDR3 is CASSQFTGNTEAFF. CDR3 DNA sequence: TGTGCCAGCAGCCAATTTACCGGGAACACTGAAGCTTTCTTT.

J is TRBJ2-1 and V is TRBV20-1, with D unresolved. The CDR3 totals 13 residues. Germline V CDR1 and CDR2: DFQATT, SNEGSKA (reference sequence). Trimming left V 3 bases short and J 2 bases short, with 8 bases between. In nucleotides, the CDR3 is TGCAGTGCTAGGCAAGACACCTACAATGAGCAGTTCTTC. It codes for CSARQDTYNEQFF.